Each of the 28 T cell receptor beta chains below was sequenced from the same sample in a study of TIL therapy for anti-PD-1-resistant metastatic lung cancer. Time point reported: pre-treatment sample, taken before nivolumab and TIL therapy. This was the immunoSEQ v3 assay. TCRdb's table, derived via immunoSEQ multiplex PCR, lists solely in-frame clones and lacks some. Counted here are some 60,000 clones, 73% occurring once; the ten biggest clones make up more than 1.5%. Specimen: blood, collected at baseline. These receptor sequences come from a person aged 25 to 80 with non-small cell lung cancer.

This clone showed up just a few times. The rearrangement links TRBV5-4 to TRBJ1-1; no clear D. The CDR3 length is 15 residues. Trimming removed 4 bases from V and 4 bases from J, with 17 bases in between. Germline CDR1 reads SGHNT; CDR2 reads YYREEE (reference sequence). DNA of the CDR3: TGTGCCAGCAGCCCATCAATCGGAGTGGGCACTGAAGCTTTCTTT. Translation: CASSPSIGVGTEAFF.

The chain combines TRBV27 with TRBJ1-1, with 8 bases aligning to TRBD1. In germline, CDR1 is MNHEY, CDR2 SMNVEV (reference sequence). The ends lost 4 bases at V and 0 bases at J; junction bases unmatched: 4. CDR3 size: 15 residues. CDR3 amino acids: CASSSGQVMNTEAFF. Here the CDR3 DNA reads TGTGCCAGCAGTTCGGGACAGGTGATGAACACTGAAGCTTTCTTT.

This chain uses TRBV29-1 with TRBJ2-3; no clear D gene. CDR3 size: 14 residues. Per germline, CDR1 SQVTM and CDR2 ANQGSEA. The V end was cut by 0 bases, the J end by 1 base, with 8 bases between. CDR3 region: CSVEDRGGTDTQYF. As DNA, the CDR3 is TGCAGCGTTGAAGATCGTGGGGGCACAGATACGCAGTATTTT.

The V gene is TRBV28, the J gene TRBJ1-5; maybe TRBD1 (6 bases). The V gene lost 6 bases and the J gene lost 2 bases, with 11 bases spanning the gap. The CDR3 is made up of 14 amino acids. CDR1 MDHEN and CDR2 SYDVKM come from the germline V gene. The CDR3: CASRTPGGNQPQHF. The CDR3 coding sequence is TGTGCCAGCAGAACTCCAGGGGGCAATCAGCCCCAGCATTTT.

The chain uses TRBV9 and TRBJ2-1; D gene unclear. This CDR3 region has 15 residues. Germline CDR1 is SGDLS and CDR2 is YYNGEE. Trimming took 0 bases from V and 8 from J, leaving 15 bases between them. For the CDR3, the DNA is TGTGCCAGCAGCGTAGAAAGGTCCCCTGGCGATGAGCAGTTCTTC. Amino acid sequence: CASSVERSPGDEQFF.

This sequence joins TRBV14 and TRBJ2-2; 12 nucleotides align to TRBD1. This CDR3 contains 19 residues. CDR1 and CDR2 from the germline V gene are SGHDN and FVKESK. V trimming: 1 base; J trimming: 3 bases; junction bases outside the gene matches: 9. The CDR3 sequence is CASSQAGQGALRDTGELFF. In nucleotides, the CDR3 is TGTGCCAGCAGCCAAGCGGGACAGGGGGCACTTCGGGACACCGGGGAGCTGTTTTTT.

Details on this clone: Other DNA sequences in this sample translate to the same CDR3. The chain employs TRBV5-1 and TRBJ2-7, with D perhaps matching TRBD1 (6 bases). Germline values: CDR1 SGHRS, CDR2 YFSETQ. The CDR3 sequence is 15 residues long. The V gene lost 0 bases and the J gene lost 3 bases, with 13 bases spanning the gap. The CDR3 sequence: CASSLAGTRSYEQYF. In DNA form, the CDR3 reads TGCGCCAGCAGCTTGGCTGGGACAAGAAGCTACGAGCAGTACTTC.

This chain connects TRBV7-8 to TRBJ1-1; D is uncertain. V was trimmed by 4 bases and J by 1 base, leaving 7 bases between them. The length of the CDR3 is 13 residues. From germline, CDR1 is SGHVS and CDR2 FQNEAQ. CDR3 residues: CASSSQTNTEAFF. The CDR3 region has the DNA TGTGCCAGCAGCTCCCAGACGAACACTGAAGCTTTCTTT.

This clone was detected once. Here the CDR3 DNA reads TGTGCCATCAGTGACAGGGCCCCCGGGGAGCTGTTTTTT. This sequence encodes CAISDRAPGELFF. V is TRBV10-3 and J is TRBJ2-2, with D possibly being TRBD1 (5 bases). This CDR3 is built from 13 residues. The V end was cut by 3 bases, the J end by 6 bases, with 8 bases between. Germline V gives CDR1 ENHRY, CDR2 SYGVKD.

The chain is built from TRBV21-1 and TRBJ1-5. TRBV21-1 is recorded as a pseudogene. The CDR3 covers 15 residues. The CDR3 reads CAIPHRRRTPWTQHF. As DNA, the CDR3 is TGTGCCATCCCCCATCGCCGACGGACCCCCTGGACCCAGCATTTT.

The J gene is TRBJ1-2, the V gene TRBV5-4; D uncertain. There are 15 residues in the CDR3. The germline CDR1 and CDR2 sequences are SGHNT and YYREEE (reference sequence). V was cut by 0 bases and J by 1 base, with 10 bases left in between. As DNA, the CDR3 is TGTGCCAGCAGCTTGGGCGGGTTTAATAACTATGGCTACACCTTC. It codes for CASSLGGFNNYGYTF.

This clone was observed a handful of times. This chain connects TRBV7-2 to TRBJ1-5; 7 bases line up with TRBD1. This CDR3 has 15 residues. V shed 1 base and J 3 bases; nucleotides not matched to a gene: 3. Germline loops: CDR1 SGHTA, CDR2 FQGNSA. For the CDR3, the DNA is TGTGCCAGCAGCTTAGAACAGGGGTTCAATCAGCCCCAGCATTTT. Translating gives CASSLEQGFNQPQHF.

Here the CDR3 reads CASSLAGGAGEAFF. The CDR3 DNA reads as TGTGCCAGCAGCCTTGCAGGGGGCGCGGGTGAAGCTTTCTTT. V usage is TRBV11-2 and J usage is TRBJ1-1; 8 bases are a match to TRBD1. The CDR3 is 14 residues long. Germline CDR1 reads SGHAT; CDR2 reads FQNNGV. V shed 5 bases, J shed 7 bases, and the junction held 9 bases outside the gene matches.

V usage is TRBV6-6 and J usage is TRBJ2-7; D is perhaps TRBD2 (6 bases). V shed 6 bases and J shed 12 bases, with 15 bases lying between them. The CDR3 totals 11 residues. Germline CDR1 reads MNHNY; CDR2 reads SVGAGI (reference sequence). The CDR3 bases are TGTGCCAGCAGCCACGGGGGTTACCGGTACTTC. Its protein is CASSHGGYRYF.

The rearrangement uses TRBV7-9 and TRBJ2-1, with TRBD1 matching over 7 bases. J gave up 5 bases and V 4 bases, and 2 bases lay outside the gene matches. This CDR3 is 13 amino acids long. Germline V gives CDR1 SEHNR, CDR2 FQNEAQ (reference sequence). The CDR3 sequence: CASSSGQNNEQFF. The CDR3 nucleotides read TGTGCCAGCAGCTCGGGACAGAACAATGAGCAGTTCTTC.

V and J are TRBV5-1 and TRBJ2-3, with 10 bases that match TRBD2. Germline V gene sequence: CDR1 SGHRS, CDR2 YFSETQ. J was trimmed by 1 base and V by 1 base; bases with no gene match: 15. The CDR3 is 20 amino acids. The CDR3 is CASSLPKRLAGEIGTDTQYF. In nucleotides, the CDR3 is TGCGCCAGCAGCTTGCCAAAGCGGCTAGCGGGGGAGATAGGCACAGATACGCAGTATTTT.

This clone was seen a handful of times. The CDR3 here is CASSPRTGIYGYTF. CDR3 DNA: TGTGCCAGCAGCCCCCGGACAGGGATTTATGGCTACACCTTC. This sequence joins TRBV7-9 and TRBJ1-2; TRBD1 aligns across 8 bases. CDR1 SEHNR and CDR2 FQNEAQ come from the germline V gene (reference sequence). The CDR3 length is 14 residues. The trim removed 5 bases at V and 5 bases at J, leaving 7 bases unmatched.

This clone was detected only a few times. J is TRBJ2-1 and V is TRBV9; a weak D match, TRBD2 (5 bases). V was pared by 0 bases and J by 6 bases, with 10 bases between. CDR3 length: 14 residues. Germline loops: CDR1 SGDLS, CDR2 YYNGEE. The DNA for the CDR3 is TGTGCCAGCAGCGTAGAGGCTAGCCTCAATGAGCAGTTCTTC. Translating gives CASSVEASLNEQFF.

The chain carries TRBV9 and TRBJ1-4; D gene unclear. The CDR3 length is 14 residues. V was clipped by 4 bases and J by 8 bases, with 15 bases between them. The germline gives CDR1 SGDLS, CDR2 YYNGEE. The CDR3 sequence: CASSTPGNGEKLFF. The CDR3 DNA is TGTGCCAGCAGCACCCCCGGGAATGGGGAAAAACTGTTTTTT.

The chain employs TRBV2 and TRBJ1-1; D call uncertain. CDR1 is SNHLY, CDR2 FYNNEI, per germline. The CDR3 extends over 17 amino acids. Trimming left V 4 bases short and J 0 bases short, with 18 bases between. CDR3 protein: CASSVSGVGRLNTEAFF. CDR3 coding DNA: TGTGCCAGCAGTGTTTCGGGTGTTGGACGGTTGAACACTGAAGCTTTCTTT.

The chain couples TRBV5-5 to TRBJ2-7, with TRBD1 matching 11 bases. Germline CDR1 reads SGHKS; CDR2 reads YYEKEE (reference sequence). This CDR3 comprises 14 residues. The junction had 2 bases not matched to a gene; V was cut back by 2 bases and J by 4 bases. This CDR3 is CASSFRDRGYEQYF. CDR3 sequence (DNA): TGTGCCAGCAGCTTTAGGGACAGGGGGTACGAGCAGTACTTC. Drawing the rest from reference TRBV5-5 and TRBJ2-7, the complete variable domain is DAGVTQSPTHLIKTRGQQVTLRCSPISGHKSVSWYQQVLGQGPQFIFQYYEKEERGRGNFPDRFSARQFPNYSSELNVNALLLGDSALYLCASSFRDRGYEQYFGPGTRLTVT.

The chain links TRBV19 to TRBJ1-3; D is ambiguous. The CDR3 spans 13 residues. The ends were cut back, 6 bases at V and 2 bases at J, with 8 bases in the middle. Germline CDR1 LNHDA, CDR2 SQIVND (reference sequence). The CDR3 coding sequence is TGTGCCAGTAGGGAAGGGCCTGGAAACACCATATATTTT. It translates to CASREGPGNTIYF.

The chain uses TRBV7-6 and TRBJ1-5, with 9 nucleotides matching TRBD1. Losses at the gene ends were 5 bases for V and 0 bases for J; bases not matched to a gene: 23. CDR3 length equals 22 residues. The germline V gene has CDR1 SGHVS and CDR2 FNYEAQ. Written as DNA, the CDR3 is TGTGCCAGCAGCCTCTCGGACAGGGGAAGGGCCGGAGCCGGGTATAGCAATCAGCCCCAGCATTTT. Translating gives CASSLSDRGRAGAGYSNQPQHF.

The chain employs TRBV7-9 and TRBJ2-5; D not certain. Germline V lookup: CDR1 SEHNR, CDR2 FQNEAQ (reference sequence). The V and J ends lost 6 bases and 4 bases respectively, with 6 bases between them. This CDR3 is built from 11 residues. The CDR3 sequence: CASRRGETQYF. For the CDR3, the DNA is TGTGCCAGCAGGCGAGGAGAGACCCAGTACTTC.

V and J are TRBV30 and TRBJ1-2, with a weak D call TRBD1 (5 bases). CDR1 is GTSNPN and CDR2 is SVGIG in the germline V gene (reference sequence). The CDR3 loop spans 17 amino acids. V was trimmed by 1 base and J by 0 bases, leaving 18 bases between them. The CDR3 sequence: CAWSGAGSGTSNYGYTF. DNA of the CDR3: TGTGCCTGGAGTGGAGCTGGCTCAGGGACTTCTAACTATGGCTACACCTTC.

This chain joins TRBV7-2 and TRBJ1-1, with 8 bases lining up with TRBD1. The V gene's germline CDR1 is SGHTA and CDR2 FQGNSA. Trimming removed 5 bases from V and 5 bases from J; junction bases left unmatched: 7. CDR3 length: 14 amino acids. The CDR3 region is CASSPTGGYTEAFF. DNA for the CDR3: TGTGCCAGCAGCCCAACAGGGGGTTATACTGAAGCTTTCTTT.

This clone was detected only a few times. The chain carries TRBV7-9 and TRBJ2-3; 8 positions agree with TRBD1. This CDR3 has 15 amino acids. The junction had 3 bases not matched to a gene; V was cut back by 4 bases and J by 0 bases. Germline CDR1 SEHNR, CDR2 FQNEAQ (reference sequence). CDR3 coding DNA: TGTGCCAGCAGCTCGGACAGGGCTAGCACAGATACGCAGTATTTT. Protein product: CASSSDRASTDTQYF.

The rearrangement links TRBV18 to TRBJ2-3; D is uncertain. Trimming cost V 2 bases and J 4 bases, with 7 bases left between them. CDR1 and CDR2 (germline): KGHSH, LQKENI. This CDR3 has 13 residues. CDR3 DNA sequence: TGTGCCAGCTCACCAGGCGGCCCAGATACGCAGTATTTT. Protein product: CASSPGGPDTQYF.